This record concerns one T cell receptor (beta chain) sequence. What it recognizes is unknown. The sample is drawn from a study of CD8+ T cells in alopecia areata. Study summary: A regimen of oral tofacitinib, 5 to 10 mg twice daily, was given to treated patients. It was 6 to 18 months of tofacitinib, and then there were 6 months off drug.

Study conclusions and caveats: Normal scalp had lower clonality than lesional scalp, with alopecia totalis/universalis lesions showing this most strongly.

Extraction of RNA preceded its reverse transcription into cDNA, which served as the sequencing template. The repertoire was sequenced with immunoSEQ multiplex PCR; TCRdb's copy has only in-frame clones and lacks some. The table shows about 140,000 clones, with approximately 50% occurring only once. It was from alopecia areata patients that lesional scalp punch biopsies and peripheral blood were collected. The origin of this receptor is a human donor with alopecia areata. Sequenced here: CD4+ T cells sorted from blood, sampled at week 0.

The CDR3 DNA is TGTGCCACCAGCAGAGATGGACAGGGACATAATGAAAAACTGTTTTTT. It is translated as CATSRDGQGHNEKLFF. V usage is TRBV15 and J usage is TRBJ1-4, with TRBD1 matching over 8 bases. J gave up 4 bases and V 0 bases, and 4 bases lay outside the gene matches. In germline, CDR1 is LNHNV, CDR2 YYDKDF (reference sequence). The CDR3 consists of 16 residues.